The entry below describes one T cell receptor (beta chain). CD45RA-negative memory and CD45RA+ naive subsets were split from the CD4+ cells. At the deep level, the assay was run. TCRdb's copy holds only in-frame clones and misses some; the assay was immunoSEQ multiplex PCR. The profile shows 600,000 to 800,000 clones, 55% to 80% of them singletons. This specimen belongs to a study of shared clonotypes between healthy human individuals. In the study overall: The study used three CD4 naive, three CD4 memory, two CD8 naive and one CD8 memory plate per donor.

The CDR3 extends over 12 amino acids. Germline V gene data show CDR1 as SGHAT and CDR2 as FQNNGV. The V and J ends lost 2 bases and 10 bases respectively, with 11 bases between them. The sequence was obtained from a woman aged 25-40 years in good health. This sequence joins TRBV11-2 and TRBJ1-1; D call uncertain. Sequenced input: memory CD4+ T cells sorted from blood. Subset defined: CD45RA-negative fraction. The CDR3 DNA reads TGTGCCAGCAGCTTAAATGGGAAGGTAGCTTTCTTT. Translated, it gives CASSLNGKVAFF.